This TCR beta chain was profiled in a study of cytomegalovirus exposure and HLA in healthy donors. Whole-study findings and limits: TCR beta chains numbering more than 150 were designated cytomegalovirus-associated. Most subjects had HLA-A and HLA-B alleles reportedly predicted accurately by TCR beta sequences. A later analysis revealed that TCR association rates differed between HLA loci, peaking at DRB1 and bottoming out at HLA-C. Usually a TCR sequence was rare, but some public TCRs were found in many donors.

Regarding this clone: Its antigen is not identified.

PCR employed 60 Vbeta and 13 Jbeta primers. Libraries were prepared by immunoSEQ multiplex PCR; TCRdb keeps only in-frame clonotypes and omits some of them. The sample lists some 250,000 clones; 82% were seen once. After removal of 2 bases from V and 4 bases from J, the junction contained 14 bases not matched to a gene. The CDR3 is made up of 17 amino acids. Germline values: CDR1 SQVTM, CDR2 ANQGSEA. The chain is built from TRBV29-1 and TRBJ2-1, with TRBD2 matching 7 bases. The sequence was collected from a woman between 40 and 55 years old in good health and CMV-seropositive. The sequencing input was PBMCs. The CDR3 region has the DNA TGCAGCGTTGAAAGTTCCCCGGCGGGAGCGAGGTACAATGAGCAGTTCTTC. Its translation: CSVESSPAGARYNEQFF.